These 22 T cell receptor beta chains originate from one sample sequenced in a study of T cell responses to AZD1222 COVID-19 vaccine. Here immunoSEQ multiplex PCR was the method, and the copy in TCRdb shows in-frame clones only, minus some. The sample yields 70,000 to 95,000 clones, 80% to 95% seen once. This sample comprised peripheral blood, obtained 28 days after the second AZD1222 dose. The receptors come from an adult who received the AZD1222 COVID-19 vaccine.

The J gene is TRBJ2-1, the V gene TRBV5-1, with 11 bases that match TRBD2. J gave up 9 bases and V 0 bases, and 8 bases lay outside the gene matches. Germline V gives CDR1 SGHRS, CDR2 YFSETQ. This CDR3 has 16 residues. For the CDR3, the DNA is TGCGCCAGCAGCTTGGGGGTAGCGGGAGGGCAGGTTGAGCAGTTCTTC. It specifies CASSLGVAGGQVEQFF.

The chain carries TRBV19 and TRBJ2-1; no definite D call. Germline values: CDR1 LNHDA, CDR2 SQIVND (reference sequence). The CDR3 length is 13 residues. V lost 7 bases to trimming and J lost 7 bases, with 14 bases between them. The DNA for the CDR3 is TGTGCCAGTACGGTGGGTAGTGGGAATGAGCAGTTCTTC. This sequence encodes CASTVGSGNEQFF.

This chain links TRBV9 with TRBJ2-7, with a weak D call TRBD1 (6 bases). The CDR3 loop spans 15 amino acids. Trimming pared 4 bases from V and 6 bases from J, leaving 20 bases between. CDR1 is SGDLS, CDR2 YYNGEE, per germline. This chain's CDR3 is CASSPRGRGEGEQYF. The CDR3 bases are TGTGCCAGCAGCCCCAGGGGCAGGGGCGAGGGCGAGCAGTACTTC.

The genes are TRBV28 and TRBJ1-4; 7 bases line up with TRBD1. CDR3 length: 15 residues. V lost 3 bases, J lost 3 bases, and 4 bases stayed unmatched. Germline V gene lookup returns CDR1 MDHEN and CDR2 SYDVKM. CDR3 protein: CASSFIQGANEKLFF. In nucleotides, the CDR3 is TGTGCCAGCAGTTTCATCCAGGGGGCTAATGAAAAACTGTTTTTT.

The rearrangement links TRBV5-4 to TRBJ1-4, with TRBD1 matching 9 bases. Trimming cost V 4 bases and J 4 bases; bases outside gene matches: 5. This CDR3 is built from 15 residues. Germline assignment: CDR1 SGHNT and CDR2 YYREEE (reference sequence). CDR3 amino acids: CASSLGQGINEKLFF. The CDR3 coding sequence is TGTGCCAGCAGCCTCGGACAGGGGATTAATGAAAAACTGTTTTTT.

The J gene is TRBJ1-5, the V gene TRBV24-1; D remains ambiguous. There are 15 residues in the CDR3. CDR1 and CDR2 (germline): KGHDR, SFDVKD. Trimming cost V 4 bases and J 2 bases, with 11 bases left between them. CDR3 coding DNA: TGTGCCACCAGTGACGGAAAAGGAGGCAATCAGCCCCAGCATTTT. Protein sequence: CATSDGKGGNQPQHF.

The V and J genes are TRBV30 and TRBJ2-4; D remains ambiguous. Germline V gives CDR1 GTSNPN, CDR2 SVGIG (reference sequence). Trimming pared 2 bases from V and 4 bases from J, leaving 9 bases between. The CDR3 is made up of 13 amino acids. The CDR3 region has the DNA TGTGCCTGGAGTCGCCATTCTAAAAACATTCAGTACTTC. Residues: CAWSRHSKNIQYF.

The chain combines TRBV27 with TRBJ1-1; TRBD1 matches at 11 bases. Germline loops: CDR1 MNHEY, CDR2 SMNVEV (reference sequence). V trimming: 4 bases; J trimming: 5 bases; junction bases outside the gene matches: 9. The CDR3 runs to 16 residues. Here the CDR3 reads CASSSQPGQGGTEAFF. CDR3 in DNA: TGTGCCAGCAGTTCCCAACCGGGACAGGGGGGGACTGAAGCTTTCTTT.

This rearrangement joins TRBV5-1 to TRBJ2-5; 13 bases are a match to TRBD2. Germline values: CDR1 SGHRS, CDR2 YFSETQ. This CDR3 is built from 15 residues. Trimming took 3 bases from V and 3 from J; bases not matched to a gene: 2. The CDR3: CASSYGTSGEETQYF. The CDR3 coding sequence is TGCGCCAGCAGCTACGGGACTAGCGGGGAAGAGACCCAGTACTTC.

The rearrangement joins TRBV21-1 to TRBJ2-7. TRBV21-1 corresponds to a pseudogene. The CDR3 runs to 22 residues. The CDR3 reads CASSKPLVCARAGVQLSYEQYF. Written as DNA, the CDR3 is TGTGCCAGCAGCAAACCCCTAGTTTGCGCCCGGGCTGGTGTTCAGCTGTCCTACGAGCAGTACTTC.

The chain employs TRBV7-9 and TRBJ1-3; D unclear. V gave up 1 base and J gave up 0 bases, with 4 bases separating them. Looked up from germline, CDR1 is SEHNR and CDR2 is FQNEAQ (reference sequence). The CDR3 extends over 14 amino acids. The CDR3 DNA reads TGTGCCAGCAGCTTAGGGAGCTCTGGAAACACCATATATTTT. Translation: CASSLGSSGNTIYF.

In this sample, this clone is large. The gene calls are TRBV7-6 and TRBJ2-7, with unresolved D. The CDR3 totals 13 residues. Trimming pared 3 bases from V and 2 bases from J, leaving 8 bases between. The V gene's germline CDR1 is SGHVS and CDR2 FNYEAQ. The CDR3, as DNA: TGTGCCAGCAGCTTCAACCCAACCTACGAGCAGTACTTC. The encoded protein is CASSFNPTYEQYF.

On this clone: Germline is not matched at one junction end, which may reflect a read error. The chain has TRBV7-7 and TRBJ2-3, with D possibly TRBD2 on 6 matching bases. CDR3 length: 15 residues. Germline V gene sequence: CDR1 SSHAT, CDR2 FNYEAQ (reference sequence). The CDR3 coding sequence is TGTGCTAGCAGCCCGGACTTACGGGGAGGAGATACGCAGTATTTT. Amino acids: CASSPDLRGGDTQYF. Using reference TRBV7-7 and TRBJ2-3 for the parts outside the CDR3, the full variable domain is GAGVSQSPRYKVTKRGQDVTLRCDPISSHATLYWYQQALGQGPEFLTYFNYEAQPDKSGLPSDRFSAERPEGSISTLTIQRTEQRDSAMYRCASSPDLRGGDTQYFGPGTRLTVL.

The genes are TRBV9 and TRBJ2-6, with D possibly being TRBD1 (6 bases). Germline CDR1 is SGDLS and CDR2 is YYNGEE. Trimming stripped 7 bases from V and 0 bases from J, with 20 bases between. The CDR3 consists of 18 residues. CDR3 amino acids: CASSPRGMSSSGANVLTF. The CDR3 nucleotides read TGTGCCAGCTCCCCCAGGGGAATGTCTAGCTCTGGGGCCAACGTCCTGACTTTC. Full variable domain (remainder filled in from reference TRBV9 and TRBJ2-6): DSGVTQTPKHLITATGQRVTLRCSPRSGDLSVYWYQQSLDQGLQFLIQYYNGEERAKGNILERFSAQQFPDLHSELNLSSLELGDSALYFCASSPRGMSSSGANVLTFGAGSRLTVL.

This chain joins TRBV5-8 and TRBJ2-7; 8 nucleotides agree with TRBD1. Germline lookup yields CDR1 SGHTS and CDR2 YDEGEE. V trimming: 0 bases; J trimming: 5 bases; junction bases outside the gene matches: 4. This CDR3 comprises 14 residues. In DNA form, the CDR3 reads TGTGCCAGCAGCTTGGGGTCAGGGGGCGACGAGCAGTACTTC. This codes for CASSLGSGGDEQYF. Full variable domain (rest looked up from reference TRBV5-8 and TRBJ2-7): EAGVTQSPTHLIKTRGQQATLRCSPISGHTSVYWYQQALGLGLQFLLWYDEGEERNRGNFPPRFSGRQFPNYSSELNVNALELEDSALYLCASSLGSGGDEQYFGPGTRLTVT.

The chain joins TRBV7-3 to TRBJ2-7; TRBD1 might be the D (6 bases). V dropped 6 bases and J dropped 6 bases, with 15 bases sitting between them. The CDR3 consists of 13 residues. Germline-derived CDR1 and CDR2 are SGHTA and FQGTGA. CDR3 in DNA: TGTGCCAGCAGTCGACAGGTGGAAGGCGAGCAGTACTTC. As protein: CASSRQVEGEQYF.

The chain recombines TRBV2 with TRBJ1-3; D remains ambiguous. V was shortened by 8 bases and J by 7 bases, with 21 bases between the two germline ends. The length of the CDR3 is 15 residues. CDR1 is SNHLY, CDR2 FYNNEI, per germline. The CDR3 region is CASAPAPISRNTIYF. As DNA, the CDR3 is TGTGCCAGCGCCCCAGCTCCGATCAGTCGGAACACCATATATTTT.

This chain joins TRBV5-1 and TRBJ1-2; a weak D match, TRBD1 (5 bases). Germline assignment: CDR1 SGHRS and CDR2 YFSETQ. Trimming cost V 4 bases and J 6 bases, with 13 bases left between them. CDR3 length: 13 amino acids. CDR3 amino acids: CASSPSGDDGYTF. The CDR3 DNA follows: TGCGCCAGCAGCCCCTCGGGGGACGATGGCTACACCTTC.

V is TRBV28 and J is TRBJ2-7; D unclear. Trimming removed 6 bases from V and 7 bases from J, with 10 bases in between. CDR3 length: 11 amino acids. CDR1 is MDHEN, CDR2 SYDVKM, per germline. DNA of the CDR3: TGTGCCAGCAGGCACATACTTGAGCAGTACTTC. Its protein is CASRHILEQYF.

CDR3 DNA sequence: TGTGCCATCAGTGAATGGGGACAGGGCTACGAGCAGTACTTC. It codes for CAISEWGQGYEQYF. The chain has TRBV10-3 and TRBJ2-7; 9 bases map to TRBD1. The J segment lost 3 bases and the V segment lost 3 bases, leaving 3 bases of the junction unmatched. The germline V gene encodes CDR1 ENHRY and CDR2 SYGVKD. The CDR3 totals 14 residues.

The V and J genes are TRBV14 and TRBJ2-1; the match to TRBD1 covers 7 bases. Germline values: CDR1 SGHDN, CDR2 FVKESK. V lost 4 bases and J lost 2; bases outside the gene matches: 8. The CDR3 consists of 16 residues. CDR3 coding DNA: TGTGCCAGCAGCCTCGAGATGGGGACAGCCTACAATGAGCAGTTCTTC. Protein sequence: CASSLEMGTAYNEQFF.

The V and J genes are TRBV3-1 (or the pseudogene TRBV3-2) and TRBJ2-6, with 7 bases matching TRBD1. Germline CDR1 LGHDT, CDR2 YNNKEL (reference sequence). The CDR3 has 16 residues. V dropped 1 base and J dropped 7; count of bases not matched to a gene: 7. This CDR3 reads CASSQGRGGGANVLTF. The CDR3 DNA is TGTGCCAGCAGCCAAGGAAGAGGGGGCGGAGCCAACGTCCTGACTTTC.